This T cell receptor beta chain was found in a study of T cell therapy after organ transplantation. Whole-study findings and limits: Low CD8+ T cell yield possibly reduced coverage, hiding nonresponder expansions.

Patients were solid-organ transplant recipients with drug-resistant or recurrent cytomegalovirus. As concerns this clone: Its antigen is not known.

Here immunoSEQ multiplex PCR was the method, and the copy in TCRdb shows in-frame clones only, minus some. The sample shows some 47,000 clones, about 95% of them seen only once. CDR1 SEHNR and CDR2 FQNEAQ come from the germline V gene (reference sequence). The CDR3 spans 13 residues. Deletions cut 4 bases from V and 6 bases from J, with 12 bases between. This TCR came from a human patient who had received a solid organ transplant and had CMV disease. The chain recombines TRBV7-9 with TRBJ1-1; D is ambiguous. Sequencing used CD8+ T cells from blood, obtained before autologous CMV-specific T cell therapy. As DNA, the CDR3 is TGTGCCAGCAGCTCCTCTGCGTTGGCTGAAGCTTTCTTT. It translates to CASSSSALAEAFF. Drawing the rest from reference TRBV7-9 and TRBJ1-1, the complete variable domain is DTGVSQNPRHKITKRGQNVTFRCDPISEHNRLYWYRQTLGQGPEFLTYFQNEAQLEKSRLLSDRFSAERPKGSFSTLEIQRTEQGDSAMYLCASSSSALAEAFFGQGTRLTVV.